This T cell receptor (beta chain) appears in the sequencing data of a study of radiotherapy plus CTLA-4 blockade in lung cancer. Study information: Around 20% of enrolled patients responded objectively, and roughly 30% had disease control. Whole-study results and caveats: Reports identified early blood T cell clone dynamics, with interferon-beta, as the best response predictor. Clones derived from tumor TCRs expanded in blood after radiotherapy plus ipilimumab.

Ipilimumab CTLA-4 blockade and focal radiation were given to patients with chemo-refractory metastatic non-small-cell lung cancer. Libraries were prepared by immunoSEQ multiplex PCR; TCRdb keeps only in-frame clonotypes and omits some of them. The sample contains about 85,000 clones, 70% to 90% of which appear only once. This CDR3 contains 15 residues. V was pared by 1 base and J by 0 bases, with 11 bases between. CDR1 SGHDT and CDR2 YYEEEE come from the germline V gene. A remark on this clone: Its antigen is undetermined.

Sequenced here: peripheral blood, sampled from a patient treated with radiotherapy plus ipilimumab. The genes are TRBV5-6 and TRBJ2-7, with D possibly TRBD2 on 5 matching bases. This TCR came from a human donor with non-small cell lung cancer who had a partial response to radiotherapy plus ipilimumab. Written as DNA, the CDR3 is TGTGCCAGCAGCTTGAGGTTGGGGAGCTCCTACGAGCAGTACGTC. Encoded protein: CASSLRLGSSYEQYV.